The 3 T cell receptor beta chains in this list originate from one sample, sequenced in a study of cytomegalovirus exposure and HLA in healthy donors (dated by TCRdb to 2016 to 2017). The library was prepared using the immunoSEQ multiplex PCR assay. A mixture of 60 forward primers for TCR Vbeta segments and 13 reverse primers for TCR Jbeta segments was used in the multiplex PCR. Sourced from immuneACCESS, this table was stored by TCRdb with only in-frame sequences that have V and J called. A share of the clones is absent; for the studies checked, an unresolved V gene accounts for under half, and the remainder has no known explanation. A total of about 240,000 clones appear in this sample, around 81% of them only once. The top ten clones comprise around 8% of the sample. The material sequenced was PBMCs. Receptors originate from a woman in her sixties or seventies in good health and CMV-seropositive.

As regards this clone: One junction end disagrees with the germline gene, perhaps due to a read error. The rearrangement uses TRBV11-3 and TRBJ2-1, with 11 bases lining up with TRBD2. The V gene's germline CDR1 is SGHNT and CDR2 YENEEA. This CDR3 is built from 17 residues. This chain's CDR3 is CASSRTSGSKSSNEQFF. CDR3 coding DNA: TGTGCCAGCAGCCGTACTAGCGGGAGTAAGTCCTCCAATGAGCAGTTCTTC.

The chain links TRBV7-2 to TRBJ2-3, with TRBD2 matching 9 bases. The CDR3 contains 14 residues. CDR1 is SGHTA, CDR2 FQGNSA, per germline. Trimming removed 6 bases from V and 6 bases from J; junction bases left unmatched: 7. DNA of the CDR3: TGTGCCAGCAGAAGGGCGGGAGGGGTGGATACGCAGTATTTT. Translated, it gives CASRRAGGVDTQYF.

The chain joins TRBV28 to TRBJ2-5, with 8 bases aligning to TRBD1. Trimming removed 4 bases from V and 5 bases from J; junction bases left unmatched: 3. The CDR3 runs 13 residues. CDR1 is MDHEN, CDR2 SYDVKM, per germline. CDR3 region: CASSWTGLETQYF. The DNA for the CDR3 is TGTGCCAGCAGTTGGACAGGGCTGGAGACCCAGTACTTC. Complete variable domain (other parts from reference TRBV28 and TRBJ2-5): DVKVTQSSRYLVKRTGEKVFLECVQDMDHENMFWYRQDPGLGLRLIYFSYDVKMKEKGDIPEGYSVSREKKERFSLILESASTNQTSMYLCASSWTGLETQYFGPGTRLLVL.